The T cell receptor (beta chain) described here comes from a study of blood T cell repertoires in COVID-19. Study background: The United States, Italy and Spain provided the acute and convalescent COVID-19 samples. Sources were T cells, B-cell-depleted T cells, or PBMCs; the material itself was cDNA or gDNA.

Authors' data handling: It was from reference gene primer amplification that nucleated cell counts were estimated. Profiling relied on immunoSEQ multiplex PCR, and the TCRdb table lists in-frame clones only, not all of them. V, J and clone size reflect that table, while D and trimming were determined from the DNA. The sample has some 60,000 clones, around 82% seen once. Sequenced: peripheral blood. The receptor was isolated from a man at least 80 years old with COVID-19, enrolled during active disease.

The CDR3 region has the DNA TGTGCCAGCAGCCGACGGGTGGGAAAACTGTTTTTT. Translated: CASSRRVGKLFF. This chain uses TRBV5-8 with TRBJ1-4; D unresolved. With 4 bases removed from V and 10 bases from J, the gap between germline ends came to 11 bases. Germline assignment: CDR1 SGHTS and CDR2 YDEGEE. The CDR3 is made up of 12 amino acids.